The 10 T cell receptor beta chains listed next were all sequenced from one sample in a study of glioma-infiltrating T cells after dendritic cell vaccination. TCRdb keeps only in-frame clones here, not all; method: immunoSEQ multiplex PCR. The table shows 90,000 to 95,000 clones, with 75% to 85% occurring only once. Noted time point: after dendritic cell vaccination, including at tumor progression/relapse. The starting material was blood, obtained after dendritic cell vaccination. These receptors originate from a human donor with glioblastoma.

This clone has just a few counts. The rearrangement uses TRBV28 and TRBJ1-5, with D possibly TRBD1 on 6 matching bases. Germline V lookup: CDR1 MDHEN, CDR2 SYDVKM. Trimming left V 6 bases short and J 5 bases short, with 11 bases between. This CDR3 has 13 residues. CDR3 in DNA: TGTGCCAGCAGACGGACAGATTATCAGCCCCAGCATTTT. Its translation is CASRRTDYQPQHF.

This rearrangement joins TRBV10-3 to TRBJ2-3; TRBD2 might be the D (6 bases). This CDR3 is built from 17 residues. Trimming removed 2 bases from V and 1 base from J, with 16 bases in between. CDR1 ENHRY and CDR2 SYGVKD come from the germline V gene. DNA of the CDR3: TGTGCCATCAGTGAGCCCTCTAGCGTCAGTGGCACAGATACGCAGTATTTT. This encodes CAISEPSSVSGTDTQYF.

This clone is a singleton in its sample. This sequence joins TRBV19 and TRBJ1-4, with 8 bases lining up with TRBD1. The CDR3 is made up of 14 amino acids. The germline gives CDR1 LNHDA, CDR2 SQIVND (reference sequence). V lost 7 bases to trimming and J lost 10 bases; unmatched junction nucleotides: 11. The CDR3 bases are TGTGCCAGTAACGGTGGGCAGGGGGCCGCAAAACTGTTTTTT. It specifies CASNGGQGAAKLFF.

The V gene is TRBV2, the J gene TRBJ2-7; 9 nucleotides line up with TRBD1. Germline CDR1 is SNHLY and CDR2 is FYNNEI. Trimming at V came to 4 bases and at J to 6 bases, leaving 4 bases not matched to a gene. There are 13 residues in the CDR3. The CDR3 DNA reads TGTGCCAGCAGTGCTGGGACAGGGTTCGAGCAGTACGTC. Residues: CASSAGTGFEQYV.

The CDR3 nucleotides are TGTGCCAGCAGTGGAGAACGGTTCGGGACCGGGGAGCTGTTTTTT. It yields the protein CASSGERFGTGELFF. This chain uses TRBV2 with TRBJ2-2; D gene unclear. Germline V lookup: CDR1 SNHLY, CDR2 FYNNEI. The V end lost 4 bases, the J end lost 5 bases, and 14 bases lay between the germline ends. The CDR3 consists of 15 residues.

This clone was recorded only once. The chain links TRBV28 to TRBJ1-5; perhaps TRBD1 as D (6 bases). The V end lost 9 bases, the J end lost 3 bases, and 12 bases lay between the germline ends. The germline V gene encodes CDR1 MDHEN and CDR2 SYDVKM. The CDR3 covers 13 residues. CDR3 region: CASTGQINQPQHF. The CDR3 DNA reads TGTGCCAGTACGGGACAAATCAATCAGCCCCAGCATTTT.

This chain uses TRBV6-1 with TRBJ2-5; D is unresolved. Trimming left V 1 base short and J 2 bases short, with 8 bases between. The CDR3 consists of 14 residues. Germline V CDR1 and CDR2: MNHNS, SASEGT. CDR3 DNA sequence: TGTGCCAGCAGTGAAGGGGCATATCAAGAGACCCAGTACTTC. Translation gives CASSEGAYQETQYF.

The V gene is TRBV19, the J gene TRBJ1-2, with 10 bases that match TRBD1. This CDR3 has 19 residues. J lost 4 bases, V lost 10 bases, and 24 bases had no gene match. Per the germline V gene, CDR1 is LNHDA and CDR2 is SQIVND (reference sequence). The CDR3 sequence is CATEGGRRDRGGFGYGYTF. The DNA for the CDR3 is TGTGCCACCGAGGGAGGCCGCCGGGACAGGGGAGGTTTCGGCTATGGCTACACCTTC.

The chain couples TRBV6-5 to TRBJ1-3; maybe TRBD1 (6 bases). This CDR3 is built from 15 residues. Deletions cut 6 bases from V and 0 bases from J, with 12 bases between. Germline CDR1 reads MNHEY; CDR2 reads SVGAGI. The CDR3 nucleotides read TGTGCCAGCAGGGCAGACAGGAGCTCTGGAAACACCATATATTTT. This encodes CASRADRSSGNTIYF.

Details on this clone: The CDR3 does not end in the conserved phenylalanine or tryptophan, so this is likely a read error. The chain recombines TRBV6-1 with TRBJ1-1, with no clear D. With 2 bases removed from V and 10 bases from J, the gap between germline ends came to 2 bases. Germline assignment: CDR1 MNHNS and CDR2 SASEGT. The CDR3 is 9 residues long. The CDR3 is CASSEIAFS. The CDR3 DNA reads TGTGCCAGCAGTGAAATAGCTTTCTCT.